The text below deals with one T cell receptor beta chain. What it binds is unknown. A second PCR, run for about 7 to 11 cycles, used a sample-barcoded 5' primer plus a J-beta primer mix. MiXCR, applied by TCRdb to the 5' RACE reads, yields one record per CDR3 protein. Of approximately 800,000 distinct CDR3 sequences listed, more than 20% were seen once; the top ten hold more than 3%. Germline CDR1 reads DFQATT; CDR2 reads SNEGSKA (reference sequence). The CDR3 is 16 residues long. The V segment lost 1 base and the J segment 4 bases; nucleotides outside the gene matches: 5. These data are taken from a study of blood T cells in healthy people across ages. Study-wide points: Diversity was higher, and naive CD4+ cells more numerous, in long-lived donors than in aged donors.

The same data also went into a second study, on T cells of mothers and their children.

Sequences were obtained from blood. This TCR came from a boy younger than 18 in good health. This chain uses TRBV20-1 with TRBJ2-6; 9 bases agree with TRBD2. CDR3: CSARVAGGRGANVLTF. For the CDR3, the DNA is TGCAGTGCTAGAGTGGCGGGAGGGCGAGGGGCCAACGTCCTGACTTTC.